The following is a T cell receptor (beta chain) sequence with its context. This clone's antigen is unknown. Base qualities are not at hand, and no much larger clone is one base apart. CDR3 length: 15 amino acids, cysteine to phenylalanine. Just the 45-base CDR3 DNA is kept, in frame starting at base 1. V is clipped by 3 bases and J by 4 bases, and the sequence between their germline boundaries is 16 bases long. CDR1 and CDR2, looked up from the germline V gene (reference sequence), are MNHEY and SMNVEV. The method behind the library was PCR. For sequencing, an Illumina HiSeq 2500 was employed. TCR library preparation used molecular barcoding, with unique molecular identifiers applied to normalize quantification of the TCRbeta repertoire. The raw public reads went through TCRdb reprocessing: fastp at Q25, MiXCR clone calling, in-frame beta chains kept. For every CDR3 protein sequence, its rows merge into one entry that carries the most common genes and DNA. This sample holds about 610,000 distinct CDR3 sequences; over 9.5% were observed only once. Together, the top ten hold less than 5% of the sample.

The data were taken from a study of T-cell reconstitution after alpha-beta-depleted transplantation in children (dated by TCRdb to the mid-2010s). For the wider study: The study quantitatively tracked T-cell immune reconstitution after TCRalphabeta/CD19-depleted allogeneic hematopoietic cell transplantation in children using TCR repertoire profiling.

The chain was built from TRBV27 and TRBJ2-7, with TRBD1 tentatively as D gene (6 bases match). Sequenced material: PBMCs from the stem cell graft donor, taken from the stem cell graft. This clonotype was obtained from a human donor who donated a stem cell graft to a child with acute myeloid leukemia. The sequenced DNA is TGTGCCAGCAGTTTCAGTCCAGGGGCGAAATACGAGCAGTACTTC. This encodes CASSFSPGAKYEQYF.